The 16 T cell receptor beta chains presented below share a single source sample, sequenced in a study of blood T cell repertoires in COVID-19. Produced via immunoSEQ multiplex PCR; TCRdb's table is partial and in-frame only. The table shows 250,000 to 300,000 clones, with about nine tenths occurring only once. Sequencing was performed on peripheral blood. The source of these receptors is a woman aged 25-40 years with COVID-19, enrolled during active disease.

This chain connects TRBV5-1 to TRBJ2-1; D is unclear. This CDR3 spans 12 amino acids. The ends were cut back, 4 bases at V and 8 bases at J, with 10 bases in the middle. Per the germline V gene, CDR1 is SGHRS and CDR2 is YFSETQ. The CDR3 protein is CASSTTGYEQFF. The CDR3, as DNA: TGCGCCAGCAGCACGACTGGGTATGAGCAGTTCTTC. Full variable domain (remainder filled in from reference TRBV5-1 and TRBJ2-1): KAGVTQTPRYLIKTRGQQVTLSCSPISGHRSVSWYQQTPGQGLQFLFEYFSETQRNKGNFPGRFSGRQFSNSRSEMNVSTLELGDSALYLCASSTTGYEQFFGPGTRLTVL.

The chain is built from TRBV10-3 and TRBJ2-1; 8 bases line up with TRBD1. Germline V lookup: CDR1 ENHRY, CDR2 SYGVKD. This CDR3 has 17 residues. V lost 2 bases, J lost 4 bases, and 10 bases stayed unmatched. CDR3 sequence (DNA): TGTGCCATCAGTGAGGCTCCCGGACAGGGAATATACAATGAGCAGTTCTTC. Encoded protein: CAISEAPGQGIYNEQFF.

V is TRBV4-1 and J is TRBJ1-6, with D tentatively TRBD1 (5 bases). CDR3 length equals 16 residues. The V gene's germline CDR1 is MGHRA and CDR2 YSYEKL. Trimming left V 0 bases short and J 9 bases short, with 15 bases between. CDR3 bases: TGCGCCAGCAGCCAAGATCAACCCACGGGGGGTTCACCCCTCCACTTT. It codes for CASSQDQPTGGSPLHF.

V and J are TRBV7-2 and TRBJ2-1; possible D gene TRBD2, 6 bases. This CDR3 spans 15 amino acids. Germline V gene sequence: CDR1 SGHTA, CDR2 FQGNSA. V dropped 5 bases and J dropped 8 bases, with 19 bases sitting between them. This chain's CDR3 is CASSNKRRRAHEQFF. The CDR3 DNA sequence: TGTGCCAGCAGCAACAAGCGAAGGAGGGCCCATGAGCAGTTCTTC.

This chain uses TRBV5-1 with TRBJ1-2; the D is unclear. The CDR3 spans 14 residues. The germline V gene has CDR1 SGHRS and CDR2 YFSETQ. The V end was cut by 2 bases, the J end by 4 bases, with 12 bases between. CDR3 coding DNA: TGCGCCAGCAGCTTACTCGAGCTTTCCTATGGCTACACCTTC. This sequence encodes CASSLLELSYGYTF.

The chain joins TRBV5-1 to TRBJ2-4; D might be TRBD2 (5 bases). This CDR3 contains 14 residues. V lost 4 bases, J lost 3 bases, and 11 bases lay in between. Germline CDR1 SGHRS, CDR2 YFSETQ. The DNA of the CDR3 is TGCGCCAGCAGCCCCGGGGTCGACAAAAACATTCAGTACTTC. Amino acids: CASSPGVDKNIQYF.

The chain carries TRBV4-1 and TRBJ2-3, with a tentative D call TRBD2 (6 bases). Trimming removed 4 bases from V and 6 bases from J, with 17 bases in between. In germline, CDR1 is MGHRA, CDR2 YSYEKL. The CDR3 loop spans 15 amino acids. The CDR3 reads CASSLSEAGRDTQYF. CDR3 DNA sequence: TGCGCCAGCAGCCTTTCCGAGGCGGGGAGGGATACGCAGTATTTT.

Here the CDR3 DNA reads TGTGCCAGCAGCCGGGGACAGGGGTTTTATCAGCCCCAGCATTTT. Translated, it gives CASSRGQGFYQPQHF. The chain links TRBV3-1 (or the pseudogene TRBV3-2) to TRBJ1-5, with 10 bases identical to TRBD1. Unmatched junction bases numbered 5, after V lost 4 bases and J lost 5 bases. Per germline, CDR1 LGHDT and CDR2 YNNKEL (reference sequence). The CDR3 totals 15 residues.

The chain combines TRBV6-5 with TRBJ1-2; no clear D gene. Germline values: CDR1 MNHEY, CDR2 SVGAGI. Trimming shortened V by 7 bases and J by 6 bases, and 12 bases separated the two germline ends. The length of the CDR3 is 12 residues. The CDR3 reads CASTKSSDGYTF. Here the CDR3 DNA reads TGTGCCAGCACTAAGAGTTCGGATGGCTACACCTTC.

The chain has TRBV6-5 and TRBJ1-5; TRBD1 matches 8 bases. Trimming cost V 5 bases and J 1 base; bases outside gene matches: 4. From germline, CDR1 is MNHEY and CDR2 SVGAGI. The CDR3 runs 15 residues. This CDR3 reads CASSKTGESNQPQHF. CDR3 sequence (DNA): TGTGCCAGCAGTAAGACAGGGGAAAGCAATCAGCCCCAGCATTTT.

The gene calls are TRBV5-6 and TRBJ2-7, with 8 bases fitting TRBD1. Germline CDR1 and CDR2: SGHDT and YYEEEE. This CDR3 has 14 amino acids. Trimming at V came to 0 bases and at J to 9 bases, leaving 8 bases not matched to a gene. The CDR3 is CASSLGQGAYLQYF. The CDR3 bases are TGTGCCAGCAGCTTGGGTCAGGGGGCTTACTTGCAGTACTTC.

The CDR3: CASRFPGTNYGYTF. In DNA, the CDR3 is TGTGCCAGCAGATTCCCGGGGACTAACTATGGCTACACCTTC. The genes are TRBV11-2 and TRBJ1-2; D ambiguous. The germline V gene encodes CDR1 SGHAT and CDR2 FQNNGV. V was trimmed by 6 bases and J by 0 bases, leaving 11 bases between them. CDR3 length: 14 amino acids.

V gene TRBV19 combines with J gene TRBJ1-1; TRBD1 matches at 9 bases. This CDR3 has 13 amino acids. From germline, CDR1 is LNHDA and CDR2 SQIVND (reference sequence). The V and J ends lost 11 bases and 1 base, in that order; junction bases with no gene match: 5. CDR3 coding DNA: TGTGCCGGTCGGGACAGGGAGAACACTGAAGCTTTCTTT. Its translation is CAGRDRENTEAFF.

This clone has at least ten counts. The chain has TRBV5-1 and TRBJ2-7; 8 bases are shared with TRBD2. J gave up 5 bases and V 7 bases, and 11 bases lay outside the gene matches. Per germline, CDR1 SGHRS and CDR2 YFSETQ. This CDR3 is 14 amino acids long. The CDR3 spells CASSPGLGGDEQYF. As DNA, the CDR3 is TGCGCCAGCTCCCCGGGACTAGGGGGTGACGAGCAGTACTTC.

The chain employs TRBV7-9 and TRBJ2-1, with D tentatively TRBD2 (5 bases). The CDR3 runs to 16 residues. Germline CDR1 reads SEHNR; CDR2 reads FQNEAQ (reference sequence). V was clipped by 4 bases and J by 3 bases, with 16 bases between them. The CDR3 loop reads CASSSGLAPIYNEQFF. The CDR3 bases are TGTGCCAGCAGCTCGGGCCTAGCCCCAATCTACAATGAGCAGTTCTTC.

The V gene is TRBV18, the J gene TRBJ1-2; 8 bases line up with TRBD1. Germline lookup yields CDR1 KGHSH and CDR2 LQKENI. The CDR3 consists of 13 residues. After removal of 6 bases from V and 3 bases from J, the junction contained 3 bases not matched to a gene. CDR3 DNA: TGTGCCAGCTCCCAGGACAGGGACTATGGCTACACCTTC. It yields the protein CASSQDRDYGYTF.